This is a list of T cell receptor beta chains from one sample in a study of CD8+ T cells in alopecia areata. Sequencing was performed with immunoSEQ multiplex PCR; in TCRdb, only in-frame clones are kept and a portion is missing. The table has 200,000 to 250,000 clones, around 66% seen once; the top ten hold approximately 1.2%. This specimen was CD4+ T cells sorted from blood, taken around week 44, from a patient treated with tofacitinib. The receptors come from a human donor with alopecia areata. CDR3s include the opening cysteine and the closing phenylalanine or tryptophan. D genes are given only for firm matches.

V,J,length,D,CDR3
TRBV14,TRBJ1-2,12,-,CASSQAVGGYTF
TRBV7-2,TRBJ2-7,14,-,CASSSGGSSYEQYF
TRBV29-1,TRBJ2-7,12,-,CSVSEGPDEQYF
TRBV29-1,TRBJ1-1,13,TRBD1,CSVKTGSNTEAFF
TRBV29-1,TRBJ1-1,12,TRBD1,CSVTGENTEAFF
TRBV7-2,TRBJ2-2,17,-,CASSKGERGASFGELFF
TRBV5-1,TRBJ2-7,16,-,CASSFGVSLGSNEQYF
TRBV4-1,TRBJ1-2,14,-,CASSQEEASGGYTF
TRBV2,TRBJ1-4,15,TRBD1,CASNGQGATNEKLFF
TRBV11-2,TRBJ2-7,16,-,CASSESSGLRAYEQYF
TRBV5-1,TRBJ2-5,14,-,CASSLEWGPETQYF
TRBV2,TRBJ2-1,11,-,CASSDETRAFF
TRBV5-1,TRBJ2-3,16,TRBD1,CASSLDGTGGTDTQYF
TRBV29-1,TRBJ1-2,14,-,CSVGWPGNNYGYTF
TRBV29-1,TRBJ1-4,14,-,CSVGIQGGNEKLFF
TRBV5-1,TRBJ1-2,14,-,CASSLDRFGYGYTF
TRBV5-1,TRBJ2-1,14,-,CASSLGGWNNEQFF
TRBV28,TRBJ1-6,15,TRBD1,CASSLGQGYNSPLHF
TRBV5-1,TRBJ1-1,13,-,CASSPDLNTEAFF
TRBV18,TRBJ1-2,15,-,CASSPHQEKAMGYTF
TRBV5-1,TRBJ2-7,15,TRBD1,CASRRGQGFRDEQYF
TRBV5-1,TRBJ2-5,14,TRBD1,CASGDGQDQETQYF
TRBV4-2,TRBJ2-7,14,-,CASSQERTPDEQYF
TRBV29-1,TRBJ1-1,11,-,CSVGTVTEAFF
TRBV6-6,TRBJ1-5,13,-,CASSYSSPVPQHF
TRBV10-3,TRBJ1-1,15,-,CAIRLPRDGGTEAFF
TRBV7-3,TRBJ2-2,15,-,CASSRSQGFTGELFF
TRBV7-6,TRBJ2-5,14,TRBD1,CASTLGTGYETQYF
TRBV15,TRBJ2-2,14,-,CATSRLGGSGELFF
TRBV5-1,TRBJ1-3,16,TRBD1,CASSSGQGLSGNTIYF
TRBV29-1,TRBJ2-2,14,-,CSVGGRANTGELFF
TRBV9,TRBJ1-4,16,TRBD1,CASSVDRGATNEKLFF
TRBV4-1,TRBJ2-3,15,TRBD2,CASSHGGGGTDTQYF
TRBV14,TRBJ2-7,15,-,CASSQESGLSYEQYF
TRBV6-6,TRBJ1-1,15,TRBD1,CASRRGQTQNTEAFF
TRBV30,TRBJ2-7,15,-,CAWRPTQGFYYEQYF
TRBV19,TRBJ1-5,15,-,CASSISKASNQPQHF
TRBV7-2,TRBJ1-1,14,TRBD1,CASSWDRSQPKAFF
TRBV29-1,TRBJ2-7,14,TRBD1,CSVSMGQGTYEQYF
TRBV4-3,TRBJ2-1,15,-,CASSQDQGTYNEQFF
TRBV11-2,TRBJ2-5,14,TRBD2,CASSERGGPETQYF
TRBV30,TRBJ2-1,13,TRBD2,CAWSQRGYNEQFF
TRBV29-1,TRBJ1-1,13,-,CSVVGQGTTEAFF
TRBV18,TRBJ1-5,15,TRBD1,CASSTKQGAGQPQHF
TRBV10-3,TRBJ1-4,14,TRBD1,CAISPTGDKEKLFF
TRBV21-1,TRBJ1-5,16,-,CASRDTRGGSNQPQHF
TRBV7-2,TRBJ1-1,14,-,CASSPGRGSSEAFF
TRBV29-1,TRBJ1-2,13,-,CSVGTGSTYKYTF
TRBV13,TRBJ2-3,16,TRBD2,CASSLRLASGTDTQYF
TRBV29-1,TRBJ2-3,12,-,CSSSVSTDTQYF
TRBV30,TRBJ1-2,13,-,CAWSVNNPYGYTF
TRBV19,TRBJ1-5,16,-,CASSPEVGASNQPQHF
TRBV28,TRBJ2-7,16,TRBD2,CASSLILAGATYEQYF
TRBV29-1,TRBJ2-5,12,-,CSVEMHQETQYF
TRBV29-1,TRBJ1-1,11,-,CSVEETVEAFF
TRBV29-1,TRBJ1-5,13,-,CSVAYGGGQPQHF
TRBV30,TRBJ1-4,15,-,CAWSVGLPTNEKLFF
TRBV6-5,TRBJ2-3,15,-,CASSYSGLSADTQYF
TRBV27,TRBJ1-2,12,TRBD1,CASRTGGYGYTF